Listed below are T cell receptor beta chains from one sample, sequenced in a study of Graves' ophthalmopathy and Graves' hyperthyroidism. TCRdb itself ran the multiplex PCR reads through MiXCR, one entry per CDR3 protein. The table has some 400,000 distinct CDR3 sequences, about 17% seen once. Sequencing was performed on peripheral blood. All receptors come from a woman between 18 and 29 years old with Graves' ophthalmopathy. The CDR3 runs from the conserved cysteine through the conserved F or W. The D gene is left open where the match is weak. Clone size is given for some rows only: seen once, a few or many times, or a class if the clone is expanded.

J gene: TRBJ2-7; V gene: TRBV6-2/TRBV6-3; clone size: NA; D gene: TRBD2; CDR3 DNA: TGTGCCAGCAGAGGGACTAATGAGCAGTACTTC; CDR3 protein: CASRGTNEQYF
J gene: TRBJ1-2; V gene: TRBV28; clone size: NA; D gene: TRBD1; CDR3 DNA: TGTGCCAGCACCCCAGGGGGACAGCTCCGAAACTATGGCTACACCTTC; CDR3 protein: CASTPGGQLRNYGYTF
J gene: TRBJ2-7; V gene: TRBV20-1; clone size: many; D gene: NA; CDR3 DNA: TGCAGTGCTCATCTAGTGGGGTCCCCCTACGAGCAGTACTTC; CDR3 protein: CSAHLVGSPYEQYF
J gene: TRBJ2-7; V gene: TRBV7-8; clone size: many; D gene: TRBD2; CDR3 DNA: TGTGCCAGCAGACCTAGCGGGAGGGCCGCCTACGAGCAGTACTTC; CDR3 protein: CASRPSGRAAYEQYF
J gene: TRBJ2-5; V gene: TRBV28; clone size: NA; D gene: NA; CDR3 DNA: TGTGCCAGCAGTTTAAACACACAAGAGACCCAGTACTTC; CDR3 protein: CASSLNTQETQYF
J gene: TRBJ2-5; V gene: TRBV7-2; clone size: many; D gene: NA; CDR3 DNA: TGTGCCAGCAGCATGGCCAGGGGGACCCAGTACTTC; CDR3 protein: CASSMARGTQYF
J gene: TRBJ1-1; V gene: TRBV15; clone size: NA; D gene: NA; CDR3 DNA: TGTGCCACCAGCGGCTACCCCGGGGGCATGAACACTGAAGCTTTCTTT; CDR3 protein: CATSGYPGGMNTEAFF
J gene: TRBJ1-2; V gene: TRBV12-3/TRBV12-4; clone size: many; D gene: TRBD1; CDR3 DNA: TGTGCCAGCAGTTTAAAAGGGGGCCCCTATGGCTACACCTTC; CDR3 protein: CASSLKGGPYGYTF
J gene: TRBJ1-2; V gene: TRBV6-5; clone size: many; D gene: NA; CDR3 DNA: TGTGCCAGCACCCAGAAATACCGGGACGAAAGCACCTTC; CDR3 protein: CASTQKYRDESTF
J gene: TRBJ2-7; V gene: TRBV6-5; clone size: many; D gene: NA; CDR3 DNA: TGTGCCAGCAGTTACTCGACAGGCTACGAGCAGTACTTC; CDR3 protein: CASSYSTGYEQYF
J gene: TRBJ2-5; V gene: TRBV20-1; clone size: many; D gene: NA; CDR3 DNA: TGCAGTGCTAGTGTCCGGGAGAGGGGAGAGACCCAGTACTTC; CDR3 protein: CSASVRERGETQYF
J gene: TRBJ2-4; V gene: TRBV25-1; clone size: many; D gene: NA; CDR3 DNA: TGTGCCAGCAGTGACCCAGGGAGGAACATTCAGTACTTC; CDR3 protein: CASSDPGRNIQYF
J gene: TRBJ2-2; V gene: TRBV2; clone size: NA; D gene: TRBD1; CDR3 DNA: TGTGCCAGCACCTCCGTCGGGACAGGGACCGGGGAGCTGTTTTTT; CDR3 protein: CASTSVGTGTGELFF
J gene: TRBJ2-7; V gene: TRBV6-5; clone size: many; D gene: NA; CDR3 DNA: TGTGCCAGCAGGGGGCATGGGGGCTTGGGCTCCTACGAGCAGTACTTC; CDR3 protein: CASRGHGGLGSYEQYF
J gene: TRBJ2-2; V gene: TRBV15; clone size: many; D gene: NA; CDR3 DNA: TGTGCCACCAGCAGAGGGGGGACGGGGGATGACACCGGGGAGCTGTTTTTT; CDR3 protein: CATSRGGTGDDTGELFF
J gene: TRBJ2-4; V gene: TRBV4-1; clone size: few; D gene: NA; CDR3 DNA: TGCGCCAGCAGCCAAGGGGCGGGTCGCGTTGAAAACATTCAGTACTTC; CDR3 protein: CASSQGAGRVENIQYF
J gene: TRBJ1-2; V gene: TRBV9; clone size: many; D gene: NA; CDR3 DNA: TGTGCCAGCAGCAGAGACTCAAGTGGGGTTTACACCTTC; CDR3 protein: CASSRDSSGVYTF
J gene: TRBJ1-2; V gene: TRBV4-3; clone size: many; D gene: NA; CDR3 DNA: TGCGCCAGCAGCCCGGCCGGGACAACCGGTGGCTACACCTTC; CDR3 protein: CASSPAGTTGGYTF
J gene: TRBJ1-1; V gene: TRBV6-2/TRBV6-3; clone size: many; D gene: NA; CDR3 DNA: TGTGCCAGCACCGACCCCACTGTCTGGAACACTGAAGCTTTCTTT; CDR3 protein: CASTDPTVWNTEAFF
J gene: TRBJ2-7; V gene: TRBV28; clone size: many; D gene: TRBD2; CDR3 DNA: TGTGCCAGCAGCGGACCCGGGACTAGCGACTACGAGCAGTACTTC; CDR3 protein: CASSGPGTSDYEQYF
J gene: TRBJ2-7; V gene: TRBV20-1; clone size: many; D gene: TRBD2; CDR3 DNA: TGCAGTGCTCCATCCCCAACCGGGACTAACGAGCAGTACTTC; CDR3 protein: CSAPSPTGTNEQYF
J gene: TRBJ1-5; V gene: TRBV12-3/TRBV12-4; clone size: many; D gene: NA; CDR3 DNA: TGTGCCAGCAGTTTCGATCAGCCCCAGCATTTT; CDR3 protein: CASSFDQPQHF
J gene: TRBJ2-4; V gene: TRBV5-1; clone size: many; D gene: NA; CDR3 DNA: TGCGCCAGCAGCTTGATGGGTAACATTCAGTACTTC; CDR3 protein: CASSLMGNIQYF
J gene: TRBJ1-1; V gene: TRBV7-2; clone size: many; D gene: NA; CDR3 DNA: TGTGCCAGCAGCTTAGGCGCCAGGGAGCTTGAGAAGGCTGAAGCTTTCTTT; CDR3 protein: CASSLGARELEKAEAFF
J gene: TRBJ2-7; V gene: TRBV7-8; clone size: many; D gene: TRBD1; CDR3 DNA: TGTGCCAGCAGCTTAGGTGACAGGGCAGAAAGGTACGAGCAGTACTTC; CDR3 protein: CASSLGDRAERYEQYF
J gene: TRBJ1-1; V gene: TRBV12-3/TRBV12-4; clone size: many; D gene: NA; CDR3 DNA: TGTGCCAGCAGTTTACCAGGGTCTCGAGCTTTCTTT; CDR3 protein: CASSLPGSRAFF
J gene: TRBJ2-7; V gene: TRBV30; clone size: NA; D gene: TRBD2; CDR3 DNA: TGTGCCTGGGTCAAAAACCCCGGGACTAGCCGGGGGATATACGAGCAGTACTTC; CDR3 protein: CAWVKNPGTSRGIYEQYF
J gene: TRBJ1-1; V gene: TRBV6-2/TRBV6-3; clone size: many; D gene: TRBD1; CDR3 DNA: TGTGCCAGCAGTCGACACCGGGGACAGACAAGGGACACTGAAGCTTTCTTT; CDR3 protein: CASSRHRGQTRDTEAFF
J gene: TRBJ2-5; V gene: TRBV11-1; clone size: NA; D gene: NA; CDR3 DNA: TGTGCCAGCAGCTTCTACGGGATGCAAGAGACCCAATACTTC; CDR3 protein: CASSFYGMQETQYF
J gene: TRBJ2-5; V gene: TRBV7-2; clone size: many; D gene: NA; CDR3 DNA: TGTGCCAGCAGCTTAGTCAGGGGCCGGGGAGAGACCCAGTACTTC; CDR3 protein: CASSLVRGRGETQYF
J gene: TRBJ1-1; V gene: TRBV6-1; clone size: many; D gene: TRBD1; CDR3 DNA: TGTGCCAGCAGTAAGAAGGGGGCGGTCACTGAAGCTTTCTTT; CDR3 protein: CASSKKGAVTEAFF
J gene: TRBJ1-3; V gene: TRBV28; clone size: many; D gene: NA; CDR3 DNA: TGTGCCAGCAAGAAGGTTACTGGAAACACCATATATTTT; CDR3 protein: CASKKVTGNTIYF
J gene: TRBJ1-5; V gene: TRBV2; clone size: many; D gene: NA; CDR3 DNA: TGTGCCAGCAACCTAAACAGGATAAATCAGCCCCAGCATTTT; CDR3 protein: CASNLNRINQPQHF
J gene: TRBJ1-2; V gene: TRBV6-1; clone size: NA; D gene: NA; CDR3 DNA: TGTGCCAGCAGCGAAACAGGGAATGGCTACACCTTC; CDR3 protein: CASSETGNGYTF
J gene: TRBJ2-5; V gene: TRBV7-3; clone size: many; D gene: NA; CDR3 DNA: TGTGCCAGCAGCTTAAGATCAGGGCTGGGTCAAGAGACCCAGTACTTC; CDR3 protein: CASSLRSGLGQETQYF
J gene: TRBJ1-1; V gene: TRBV29-1; clone size: NA; D gene: TRBD1; CDR3 DNA: TGCAGCGGAGACAGGGTAGCGAACACTGAAGCTTTCTTT; CDR3 protein: CSGDRVANTEAFF
J gene: TRBJ2-5; V gene: TRBV3-1; clone size: few; D gene: TRBD2; CDR3 DNA: TGTGCCAGCAGCCACAGACTAGCGGGAAACCGGGAGACCCAGTACTTC; CDR3 protein: CASSHRLAGNRETQYF
J gene: TRBJ1-5; V gene: TRBV15; clone size: many; D gene: NA; CDR3 DNA: TGTGCCACCAGCGGATGGGAGGGACCTTATAGCAATCAGCCCCAGCATTTT; CDR3 protein: CATSGWEGPYSNQPQHF
J gene: TRBJ2-5; V gene: TRBV12-3/TRBV12-4; clone size: NA; D gene: TRBD2; CDR3 DNA: TGTGCCAGCAGTCCGGGGGGACTAGCGGAGCAGTCCCGGACCCAGTACTTC; CDR3 protein: CASSPGGLAEQSRTQYF
J gene: TRBJ1-5; V gene: TRBV6-1; clone size: many; D gene: NA; CDR3 DNA: TGTGCCAGCAGTGAAGGGGGTATCGGTCAGCCCCAGCATTTT; CDR3 protein: CASSEGGIGQPQHF
J gene: TRBJ1-1; V gene: TRBV6-5; clone size: medium-sized; D gene: TRBD1; CDR3 DNA: TGTGCCAGCAGTAACAGGGGGAAGACTGAAGCTTTCTTT; CDR3 protein: CASSNRGKTEAFF
J gene: TRBJ1-6; V gene: TRBV28; clone size: many; D gene: NA; CDR3 DNA: TGTGCCAGCAGTAGGCTAATGGGTTCACCCCTCCACTTT; CDR3 protein: CASSRLMGSPLHF
J gene: TRBJ2-7; V gene: TRBV20-1; clone size: many; D gene: NA; CDR3 DNA: TGCAGTGCTAGAGGCCTCGAGGGCCTGTACGAGCAGTACTTC; CDR3 protein: CSARGLEGLYEQYF
J gene: TRBJ2-2; V gene: TRBV4-3; clone size: few; D gene: NA; CDR3 DNA: TGCGCCAGCAGCCTTATCGCGACCGGGGTAACCGGGGAGCTGTTTTTT; CDR3 protein: CASSLIATGVTGELFF
J gene: TRBJ1-2; V gene: TRBV6-1; clone size: many; D gene: NA; CDR3 DNA: TGTGCCGGCAGAATAAGTGGGGTTAACTATGGCTACACCTTC; CDR3 protein: CAGRISGVNYGYTF
J gene: TRBJ1-2; V gene: TRBV7-2; clone size: many; D gene: NA; CDR3 DNA: TGTGCCAGCAGCAGAACCCCCCTCTATGGCTACACCTTC; CDR3 protein: CASSRTPLYGYTF
J gene: TRBJ1-2; V gene: TRBV24-1; clone size: few; D gene: TRBD1; CDR3 DNA: TGTGCCACCAGTGATTCCGGGACAGGGGACTATGGCTACACCTTC; CDR3 protein: CATSDSGTGDYGYTF
J gene: TRBJ2-7; V gene: TRBV29-1; clone size: many; D gene: NA; CDR3 DNA: TGCAGCGTTGGGGGGGAAGGCGAGCAGTACTTC; CDR3 protein: CSVGGEGEQYF
J gene: TRBJ1-2; V gene: TRBV6-5; clone size: many; D gene: NA; CDR3 DNA: TGTGCCAGCTCGGCAGAGCCGAACTATGGCTACACCTTC; CDR3 protein: CASSAEPNYGYTF
J gene: TRBJ1-2; V gene: TRBV6-1; clone size: few; D gene: NA; CDR3 DNA: TGTGCCAGCAGGGATGGGGGCTTGGGCTACACCTTC; CDR3 protein: CASRDGGLGYTF
J gene: TRBJ2-7; V gene: TRBV6-5; clone size: NA; D gene: NA; CDR3 DNA: TGTGCCAGCAGTTATCATCAGGAATCCCACGAGCAGTACTTC; CDR3 protein: CASSYHQESHEQYF
J gene: TRBJ1-2; V gene: TRBV9; clone size: many; D gene: NA; CDR3 DNA: TGTGCCAGCAGCACTCCCCTTGGGGGGGGAAAGACAGGCTACACCTTC; CDR3 protein: CASSTPLGGGKTGYTF
J gene: TRBJ2-7; V gene: TRBV7-2; clone size: many; D gene: NA; CDR3 DNA: TGTGCCAGCAGCCAGGGACCAGGGAATCCTACTCACGAGCAGTACTTC; CDR3 protein: CASSQGPGNPTHEQYF
J gene: TRBJ2-2; V gene: TRBV12-3/TRBV12-4; clone size: many; D gene: TRBD1; CDR3 DNA: TGTGCCAGCAGTCCACAGGGGTGGTCCGGGGAGCTGTTTTTT; CDR3 protein: CASSPQGWSGELFF
J gene: TRBJ2-5; V gene: TRBV19; clone size: many; D gene: TRBD2; CDR3 DNA: TGTGCCAGTAGCTCTAGCGGGAGGGCCAGGGAGACCCAGTACTTC; CDR3 protein: CASSSSGRARETQYF